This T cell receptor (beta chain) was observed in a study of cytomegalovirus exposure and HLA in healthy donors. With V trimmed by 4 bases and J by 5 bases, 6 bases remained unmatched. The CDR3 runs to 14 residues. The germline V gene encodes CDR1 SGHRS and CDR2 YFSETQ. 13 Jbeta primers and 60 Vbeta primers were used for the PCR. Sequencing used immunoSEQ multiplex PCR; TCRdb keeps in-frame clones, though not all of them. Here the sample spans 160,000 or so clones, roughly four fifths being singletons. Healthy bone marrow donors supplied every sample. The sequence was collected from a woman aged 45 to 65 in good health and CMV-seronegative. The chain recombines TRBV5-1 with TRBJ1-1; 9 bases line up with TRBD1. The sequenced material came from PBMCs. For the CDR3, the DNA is TGCGCCAGCAGCGCGTCCGGGACAGGGACTGAAGCTTTCTTT. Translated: CASSASGTGTEAFF.